Listed below are T cell receptor beta chains from one sample, sequenced in a study of cytomegalovirus exposure and HLA in healthy donors. Sequenced by immunoSEQ multiplex PCR; TCRdb stores in-frame clones only, minus some. The sample yields roughly 190,000 clones, 70% to 80% seen once. The sequenced sample was PBMCs. These receptors were taken from a woman aged 50 to 60 in good health and CMV-seronegative. Each CDR3 is given with its conserved first and last residue. D genes are given only for firm matches. Not every row has a clone size; where given, it reads once, few, many or a size class.

.,TRBJ2-3,TRBV30,.,TGTGCCTGGAGTAGCGGGTGGGGGGGCACAGATACGCAGTATTTT,CAWSSGWGGTDTQYF
.,TRBJ1-2,TRBV30,few,TGTGCCTGGAGTCTCTCGGGGAGGAACTATGGCTACACCTTC,CAWSLSGRNYGYTF
TRBD2,TRBJ2-1,TRBV4-3,.,TGCGCCAGCAGCCAAGGGACTAGCGGGTACAATGAGCAGTTCTTC,CASSQGTSGYNEQFF
TRBD2,TRBJ2-7,TRBV10-3,.,TGTGCCATCAGTGGGGGGACCGGGACTAGCGGATACGAGCAGTACTTC,CAISGGTGTSGYEQYF
TRBD1,TRBJ2-6,TRBV7-7,once,TGTGCCAGCAGCACAGGGGGATCTGGGGCCAACGTCCTGACTTTC,CASSTGGSGANVLTF
.,TRBJ1-5,TRBV19,.,TGTGCCAGTAGACCTAACAGGGCAGGACAGCCCCAGCATTTT,CASRPNRAGQPQHF
TRBD2,TRBJ2-5,TRBV28,many,TGTGCCAGCAGACCACTAGCGGGAGTGGAGACCCAGTACTTC,CASRPLAGVETQYF
.,TRBJ2-7,TRBV7-6,.,TGTGCCAGCAGCTTAGAGAGCTCCTACGAGCAGTACTTC,CASSLESSYEQYF
.,TRBJ2-1,TRBV7-9,.,TGTGCCAGCGCAGGGGCCACGTACAATGAGCAGTTCTTC,CASAGATYNEQFF
TRBD1,TRBJ1-5,TRBV28,.,TGTGCCAGCAGCGACAGGGCCGGGGGAGCCCAGCATTTT,CASSDRAGGAQHF
TRBD1,TRBJ1-2,TRBV27,once,TGTGCCAGCAGTTTCAGACAGGGAGGTGGCTACACCTTC,CASSFRQGGGYTF